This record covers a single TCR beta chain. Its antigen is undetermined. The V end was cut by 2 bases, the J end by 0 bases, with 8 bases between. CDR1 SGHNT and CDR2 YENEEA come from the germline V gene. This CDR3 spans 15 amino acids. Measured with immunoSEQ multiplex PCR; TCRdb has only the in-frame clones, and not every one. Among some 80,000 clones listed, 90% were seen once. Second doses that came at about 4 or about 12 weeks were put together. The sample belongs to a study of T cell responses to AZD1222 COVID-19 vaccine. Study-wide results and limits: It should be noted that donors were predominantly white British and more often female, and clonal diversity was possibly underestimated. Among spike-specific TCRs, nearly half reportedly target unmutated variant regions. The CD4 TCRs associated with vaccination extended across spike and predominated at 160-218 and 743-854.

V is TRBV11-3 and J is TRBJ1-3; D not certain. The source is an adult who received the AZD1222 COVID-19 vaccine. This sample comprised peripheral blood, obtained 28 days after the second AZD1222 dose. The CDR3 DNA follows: TGTGCCAGCAGCTTACTCCAGATCTCTGGAAACACCATATATTTT. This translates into CASSLLQISGNTIYF.